The subject of this entry is one T cell receptor beta chain. The data belong to a study of Graves' ophthalmopathy and Graves' hyperthyroidism. The sequenced template was RNA, covering the TCR beta CDR3 region. An initial RT-PCR round employing HTBI primers preceded a second-round multiplex PCR. TCRdb re-derived calls from the multiplex PCR reads in MiXCR, one entry per CDR3 protein. The sample lists some 1.1 million distinct CDR3 sequences, roughly 35% seen once, with 11% in the top ten. Germline CDR1 and CDR2: SGHAT and FQNNGV. The trim removed 6 bases at V and 4 bases at J, leaving 12 bases unmatched. CDR3 size: 17 residues.

The genes are TRBV11-2 and TRBJ2-7; the match to TRBD2 covers 13 bases. This TCR was recovered from an adult man with Graves' hyperthyroidism. The specimen sequenced was peripheral blood or thyroid tissue (not recorded which). CDR3 amino acids: CASRLTGTSGNPYEQYF. The CDR3 DNA reads TGTGCCAGCAGGTTGACCGGGACTAGCGGGAATCCTTACGAGCAGTACTTC.